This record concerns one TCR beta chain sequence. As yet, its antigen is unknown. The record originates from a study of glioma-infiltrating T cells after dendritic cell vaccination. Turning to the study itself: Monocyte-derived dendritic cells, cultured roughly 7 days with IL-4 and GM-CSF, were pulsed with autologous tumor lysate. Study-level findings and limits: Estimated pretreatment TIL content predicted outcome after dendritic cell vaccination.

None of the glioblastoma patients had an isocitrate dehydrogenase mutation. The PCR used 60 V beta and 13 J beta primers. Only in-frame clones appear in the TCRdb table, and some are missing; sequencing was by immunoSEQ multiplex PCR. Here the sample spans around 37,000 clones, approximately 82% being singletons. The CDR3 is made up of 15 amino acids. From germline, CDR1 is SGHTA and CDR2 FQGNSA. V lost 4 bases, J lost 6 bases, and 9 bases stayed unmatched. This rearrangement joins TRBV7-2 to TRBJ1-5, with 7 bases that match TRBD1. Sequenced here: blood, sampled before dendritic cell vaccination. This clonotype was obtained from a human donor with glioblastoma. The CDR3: CASSSRGGGSQPQHF. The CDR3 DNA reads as TGTGCCAGCAGCTCCAGAGGAGGGGGCAGTCAGCCCCAGCATTTT.